These 8 T cell receptor beta chains were sequenced from one sample in a study of blood T cells in healthy people across ages (dated by TCRdb to 2015 to 2017). Preparation of the library involved 5' RACE. Instrument on record: Illumina HiSeq 2500. A second PCR of roughly 7 to 11 cycles was run with a J-beta primer mix and a sample-barcoded 5' primer. TCRdb cleaned the public reads at Q25 with fastp, built clones with MiXCR and kept in-frame beta chains. When rows share a CDR3 protein, they turn into one entry using the most common DNA and genes. The sample has about 640,000 distinct CDR3 sequences on record, 58% of them singletons. In total, the top ten clones hold approximately 40% of the sample. The sequencing sample was made of blood. These receptors all stem from a man in his sixties in good health.

This clonotype was detected once. The CDR3 here is CASSGGANTGELFF. CDR3 in DNA: TGTGCCAGCAGCGGAGGGGCGAACACCGGGGAGCTGTTTTTT. The chain employs TRBV7-9 and TRBJ2-2; the D gene is possibly TRBD2 (6 bases). The CDR3 contains 14 residues. Trimming took 5 bases from V and 0 from J, leaving 7 bases between them. From germline, CDR1 is SEHNR and CDR2 FQNEAQ (reference sequence).

The V gene is TRBV7-2, the J gene TRBJ1-5; D call uncertain. The germline V gene encodes CDR1 SGHTA and CDR2 FQGNSA. The CDR3 is made up of 13 amino acids. The ends were cut back, 3 bases at V and 4 bases at J, with 7 bases in the middle. Written as DNA, the CDR3 is TGTGCCAGCAGCTTGGGTCGGAATCAGCCCCAGCATTTT. The encoded protein is CASSLGRNQPQHF.

The chain couples TRBV5-6 to TRBJ2-5, with TRBD1 matching 7 bases. V trimming: 4 bases; J trimming: 5 bases; junction bases outside the gene matches: 11. Per the germline V gene, CDR1 is SGHDT and CDR2 is YYEEEE. The CDR3 contains 15 residues. CDR3 DNA: TGTGCCAGCAGCCCGCTCCAGGGGGTCAGGGAGACCCAGTACTTC. This translates into CASSPLQGVRETQYF.

The chain couples TRBV29-1 to TRBJ2-7; D is unresolved. The V end was cut by 4 bases, the J end by 1 base, with 5 bases between. Germline values: CDR1 SQVTM, CDR2 ANQGSEA. The CDR3 consists of 11 residues. CDR3 sequence: CSVAVSYEQYF. CDR3 nucleotides: TGCAGCGTTGCTGTTTCCTACGAGCAGTACTTC.

Regarding this clonotype: A much larger clone is a single base away; this may be a read error. This chain joins TRBV6-5 and TRBJ2-3; 10 bases fit TRBD2. CDR1 is MNHEY and CDR2 is SVGAGI in the germline V gene. Losses at the gene ends were 6 bases for V and 4 bases for J; bases not matched to a gene: 4. CDR3 length equals 14 residues. The CDR3 DNA reads as TGTGCCAGCAGGCTAGGGACTAGCGCAGATACGCAGTATTTT. Its translation is CASRLGTSADTQYF.

This chain uses TRBV11-1 with TRBJ1-1; 7 bases align to TRBD1. J gave up 3 bases and V 5 bases, and 12 bases lay outside the gene matches. This CDR3 contains 16 residues. CDR1 is SGHAT and CDR2 is FQDESV in the germline V gene (reference sequence). CDR3 sequence reads: CASSLYRGEWDTEAFF. The CDR3 DNA reads as TGTGCCAGCAGCCTATACAGGGGTGAATGGGACACTGAAGCTTTCTTT.

The genes are TRBV3-1 and TRBJ1-6, with D possibly being TRBD1 (6 bases). Trimming cost V 0 bases and J 4 bases, with 13 bases left between them. This CDR3 spans 17 amino acids. CDR1 is LGHDT, CDR2 YNNKEL, per germline (reference sequence). CDR3 in amino acids: CASSQDGRTAYNSPLHF. CDR3 nucleotides: TGTGCCAGCAGCCAAGATGGACGGACAGCTTATAATTCACCCCTCCACTTT.

The chain carries TRBV7-9 and TRBJ2-1, with TRBD1 as a possible D gene (6 bases). Germline values: CDR1 SEHNR, CDR2 FQNEAQ (reference sequence). The CDR3 is 15 amino acids. V was clipped by 0 bases and J by 5 bases, with 11 bases between them. CDR3 coding DNA: TGTGCCAGCAGCTTAGCGCTGGGGGCAGACAATGAGCAGTTCTTC. This sequence encodes CASSLALGADNEQFF.